Sequencing of this T cell receptor (beta chain) was carried out in a study of beta chain features in type 1 diabetes. Study results and limitations: The influence of HLA type on TCRB rearrangement stayed undetermined.

This clone turned up a few times. Its antigen is not known. Expressed TCRB transcripts were sequenced because the entire RNA isolate underwent reverse transcription. Regulatory, naive and central memory T cell samples averaged around 3.5 million reads. Clones were read by immunoSEQ multiplex PCR, and TCRdb kept only the in-frame ones, dropping some. The table lists approximately 400,000 clones, approximately 15% of them singletons. The CDR3 is 20 residues long. Germline-derived CDR1 and CDR2 are MNHEY and SMNVEV (reference sequence). After removal of 6 bases from V and 4 bases from J, the junction contained 23 bases not matched to a gene. Sorted cells reached over 95% purity in every population.

This TCR derives from a woman between 18 and 29 years old in good health. The chain joins TRBV27 to TRBJ2-1; 8 bases match TRBD2. The sequencing input was naive CD4+ T cells from blood. The CDR3 region is CASSNDERECPILQYNEQFF. For the CDR3, the DNA is TGTGCCAGCAGCAACGACGAGCGGGAGTGCCCAATTCTTCAATACAATGAGCAGTTCTTC.